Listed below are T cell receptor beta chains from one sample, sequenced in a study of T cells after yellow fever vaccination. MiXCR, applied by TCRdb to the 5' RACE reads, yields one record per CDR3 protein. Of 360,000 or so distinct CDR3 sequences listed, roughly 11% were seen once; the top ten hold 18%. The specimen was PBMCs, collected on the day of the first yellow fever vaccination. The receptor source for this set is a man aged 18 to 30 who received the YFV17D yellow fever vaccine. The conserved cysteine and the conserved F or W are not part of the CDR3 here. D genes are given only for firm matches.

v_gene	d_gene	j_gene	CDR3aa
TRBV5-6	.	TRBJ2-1	ASSWGSLVRNEQF
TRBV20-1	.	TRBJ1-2	SALGAGSDYGYT
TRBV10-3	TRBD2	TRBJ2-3	AISESPAGAMMDTQY
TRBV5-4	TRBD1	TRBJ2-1	ASSLDRDRGLRIYNEQF
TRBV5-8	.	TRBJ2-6	ASSPGNSGANVLT
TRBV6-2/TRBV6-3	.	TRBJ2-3	ASSYRGGADTQY
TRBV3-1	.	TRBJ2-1	ASSQAYSSYNEQF
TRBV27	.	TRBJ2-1	ASSFTGGDNEQF
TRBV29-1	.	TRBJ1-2	SVTRGVLSSYT
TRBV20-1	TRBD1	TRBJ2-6	SAINPGTGDLDVLT